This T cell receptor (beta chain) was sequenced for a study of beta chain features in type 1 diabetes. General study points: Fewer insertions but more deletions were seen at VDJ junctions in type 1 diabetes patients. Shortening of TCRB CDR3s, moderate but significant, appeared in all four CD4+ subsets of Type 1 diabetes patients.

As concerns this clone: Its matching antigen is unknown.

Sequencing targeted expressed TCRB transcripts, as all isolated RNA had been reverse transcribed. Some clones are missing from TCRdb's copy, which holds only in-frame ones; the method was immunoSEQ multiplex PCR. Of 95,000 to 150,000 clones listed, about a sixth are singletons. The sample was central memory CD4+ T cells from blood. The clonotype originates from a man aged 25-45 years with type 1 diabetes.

The CDR3 DNA reads TGTGCCAGCAGCTTAATGGCGGGGGAGGGAGAGACCCAGTACTTC. It yields the protein CASSLMAGEGETQYF. The chain recombines TRBV7-7 with TRBJ2-5; 7 bases map to TRBD2. CDR3 length: 15 residues. CDR1 and CDR2 from the germline V gene are SSHAT and FNYEAQ (reference sequence). Trimming cost V 2 bases and J 4 bases; bases outside gene matches: 7.